This T cell receptor (beta chain) was observed in a study of blood T cell repertoires in COVID-19. Study details: Material from acute and convalescent COVID-19 was sourced from the United States, Italy and Spain.

Original data processing: Estimated nucleated cell counts came from reference gene primer amplification. Method: immunoSEQ multiplex PCR; TCRdb's copy keeps in-frame clones and lacks some. That table supplies the V and J calls and clone size; D and trimming were determined from the DNA. The data show a few hundred thousand clones, nearly 90% seen once. This CDR3 spans 15 amino acids. Germline-derived CDR1 and CDR2 are SGHTA and FQGNSA. Trimming left V 3 bases short and J 4 bases short, with 13 bases between. Sequenced: peripheral blood. This TCR was sampled from a woman between 40 and 55 years old who had recovered from COVID-19. V gene TRBV7-2 combines with J gene TRBJ1-3, with D perhaps TRBD1 (6 bases). The DNA of the CDR3 is TGTGCCAGCAGCTTGGCAGGGGTTAGAGGAAACACCATATATTTT. Translation: CASSLAGVRGNTIYF.